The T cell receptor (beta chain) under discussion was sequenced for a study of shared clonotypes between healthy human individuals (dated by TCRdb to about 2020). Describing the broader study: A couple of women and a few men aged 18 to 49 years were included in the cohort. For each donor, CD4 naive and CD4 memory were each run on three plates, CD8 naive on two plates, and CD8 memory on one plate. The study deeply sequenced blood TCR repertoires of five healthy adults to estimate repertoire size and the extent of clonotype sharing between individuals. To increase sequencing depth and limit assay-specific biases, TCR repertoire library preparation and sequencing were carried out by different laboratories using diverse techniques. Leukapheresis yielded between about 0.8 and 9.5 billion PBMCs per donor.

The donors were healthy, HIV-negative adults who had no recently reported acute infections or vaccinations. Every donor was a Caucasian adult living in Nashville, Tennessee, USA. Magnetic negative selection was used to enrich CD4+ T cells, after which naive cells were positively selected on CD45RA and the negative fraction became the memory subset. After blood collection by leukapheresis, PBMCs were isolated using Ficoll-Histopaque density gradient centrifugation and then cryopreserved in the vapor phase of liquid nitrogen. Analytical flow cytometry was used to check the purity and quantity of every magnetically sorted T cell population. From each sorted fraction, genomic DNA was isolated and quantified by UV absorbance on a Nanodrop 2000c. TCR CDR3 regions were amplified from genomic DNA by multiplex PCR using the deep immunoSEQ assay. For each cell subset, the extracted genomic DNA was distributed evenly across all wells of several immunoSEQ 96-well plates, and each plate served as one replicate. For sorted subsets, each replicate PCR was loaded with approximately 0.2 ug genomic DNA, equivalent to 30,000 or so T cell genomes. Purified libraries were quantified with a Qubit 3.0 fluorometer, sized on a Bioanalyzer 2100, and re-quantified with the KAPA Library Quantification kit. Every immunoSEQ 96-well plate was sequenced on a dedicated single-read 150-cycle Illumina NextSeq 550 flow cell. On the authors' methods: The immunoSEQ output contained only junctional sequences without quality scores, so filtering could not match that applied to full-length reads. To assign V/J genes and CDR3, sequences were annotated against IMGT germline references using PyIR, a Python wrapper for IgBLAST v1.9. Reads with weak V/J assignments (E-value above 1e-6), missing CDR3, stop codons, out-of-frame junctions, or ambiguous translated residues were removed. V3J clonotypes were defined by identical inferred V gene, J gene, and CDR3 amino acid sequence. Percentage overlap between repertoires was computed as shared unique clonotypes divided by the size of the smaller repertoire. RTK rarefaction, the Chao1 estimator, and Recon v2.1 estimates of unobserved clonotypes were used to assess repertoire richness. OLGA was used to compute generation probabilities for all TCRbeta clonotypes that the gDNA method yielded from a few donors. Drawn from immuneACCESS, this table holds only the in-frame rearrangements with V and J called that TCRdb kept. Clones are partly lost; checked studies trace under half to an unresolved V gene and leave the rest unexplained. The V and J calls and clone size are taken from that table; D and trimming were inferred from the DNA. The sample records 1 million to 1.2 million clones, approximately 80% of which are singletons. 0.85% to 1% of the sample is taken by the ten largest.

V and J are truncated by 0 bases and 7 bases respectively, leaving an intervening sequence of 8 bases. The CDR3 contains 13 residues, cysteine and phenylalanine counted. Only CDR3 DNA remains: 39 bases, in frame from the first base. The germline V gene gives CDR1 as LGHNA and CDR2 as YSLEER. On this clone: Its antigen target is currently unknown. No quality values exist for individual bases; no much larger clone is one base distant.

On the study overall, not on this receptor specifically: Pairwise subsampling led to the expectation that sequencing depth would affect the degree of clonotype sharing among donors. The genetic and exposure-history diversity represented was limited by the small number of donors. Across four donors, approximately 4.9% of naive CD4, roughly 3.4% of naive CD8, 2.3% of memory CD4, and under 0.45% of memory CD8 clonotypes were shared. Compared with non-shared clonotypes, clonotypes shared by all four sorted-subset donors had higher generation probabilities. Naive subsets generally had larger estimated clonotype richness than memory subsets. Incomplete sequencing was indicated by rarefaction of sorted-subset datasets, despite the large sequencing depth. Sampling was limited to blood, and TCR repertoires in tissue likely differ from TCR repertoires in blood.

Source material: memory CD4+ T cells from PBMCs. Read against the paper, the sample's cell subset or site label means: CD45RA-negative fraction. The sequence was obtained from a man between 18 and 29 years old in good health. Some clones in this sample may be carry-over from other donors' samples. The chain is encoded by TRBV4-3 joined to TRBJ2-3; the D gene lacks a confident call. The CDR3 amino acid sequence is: CASSQEARHTQYF. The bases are TGCGCCAGCAGCCAAGAGGCCCGCCATACGCAGTATTTT.